This T cell receptor beta chain appears in the sequencing data of a study of cytomegalovirus exposure and HLA in healthy donors (dated by TCRdb to the late 2010s). For context, the study as a whole: According to an earlier analysis of 450 to 650 of the donors, some 170 million T cells yielded 117 million unique TCR beta sequences and 250 to 350 Gb of sequence data. Roughly 320 gigabases of sequencing data and roughly 81 million unique TCR sequences made up an early release that covered approximately 650 HLA-typed donors. Among the roughly 400 genotyped donors, under 90% belonged to the genetic ancestry cluster associated with self-reported Caucasian donors. The study aimed to test whether cataloging public T cell receptors could reveal signatures of past pathogen exposure. Using immunosequencing, the study profiled T cell repertoires from about 620 subjects and related those repertoires to cytomegalovirus serostatus. Along with the roughly 710-subject first cohort, a separate validation cohort of 120 different subjects was used. To predict cytomegalovirus infection status, the study combined high-throughput TCR immunosequencing, statistical association of individual TCRs with disease status, and machine learning. In a later analysis, previously published TCR beta repertoires from 670 or so donors were re-analyzed and high-resolution HLA genotyping was added so that TCR occurrence patterns could be studied. Rather than using new phenotypic data, the later analysis identified candidate immune exposures from TCR beta sequences and from how often those sequences occurred across donors. An earlier analysis of roughly 580 of the donors used high-throughput TCR beta sequencing to judge whether each TCR beta V gene segment behaved as functional or pseudogenic. Donor age, sex, ethnicity and CMV serostatus were compiled alongside the repertoire data. Genome-wide SNP genotypes for about 65% of the roughly 670 donors were used in a later genetic analysis, which treated that subset as a discovery cohort. All discovery cohort repertoires had been generated using a single sequencing platform. HLA typing included class I and class II loci at four-digit resolution. Typing coverage differed by locus: A, B, C, DRB1 and DQB1 were typed in about 629-640 donors, DQA1 in about 500, DPA1 in 600 to 610, and DPB1 in about 450. Roughly 5 DR-DQ haplotypes were handled as single units for association and clustering, since linkage in the cohort was strong. Among 398 genotyped donors of the cohort, an average of about 240,000 unique TCR beta nucleotide sequences were sequenced per donor, around 20% of them non-productive.

Turning to this clone: Its antigen remains unidentified. Nothing much larger sits one base from this clone, and base qualities are not available.

In total, 600 or so healthy bone marrow donors made up the cohort. At the time of sampling, all cohort members were nominally healthy, though unrecorded immune exposures were likely present. The donor was CMV seronegative and belonged to the group of several hundred seronegative cohort members. Every donor gave a peripheral blood sample, and the peripheral blood mononuclear cells from that sample were used for TCR beta sequencing. The Qiagen DNeasy Blood Extraction Kit was used to extract genomic DNA from the blood cell samples. Library generation was performed with the immunoSEQ multiplex PCR assay. For the multiplex PCR, a mixture combining 60 forward primers for TCR Vbeta segments and 13 reverse primers for TCR Jbeta segments was used. The CDR3 region of rearranged TCR beta genes was amplified from genomic DNA by a multiplex PCR assay. The Illumina HiSeq System was used to sequence the amplified TCR beta libraries as 87-base-pair reads. In the source study's methods: A later analysis tallied some 79 million unique TCR beta chains across the 610 or so repertoires, and approximately 11 million of those chains were shared by two or more donors. A nearest-neighbor algorithm error-corrected the raw reads and collapsed the reads into unique sequences, merging closely related sequences to remove PCR and sequencing errors. Alignment of CDR3 sequences to IMGT reference sequences was used to assign V, D and J gene segments. For a sequence to be retained, a match of at least six nucleotides to both a V gene segment and a J gene segment was required. Rearrangements were called productive when the CDR3 lacked stop codons and stayed in frame with V and J; all others were non-productive. CDR3 was defined according to IMGT convention as the region running from the second conserved V-encoded cysteine to the conserved J-encoded phenylalanine. In an earlier analysis of some 550 of the donors, sequences lacking an unambiguous match to a single V gene segment were excluded. In an earlier analysis of almost 600 of the donors, a V segment was called functional when productive rearrangements were above 56.7%, and segregating when the standard deviation between donors exceeded 5%. A statistical classification framework was developed to diagnose cytomegalovirus status using the catalog of TCR beta chain sequences. A later analysis assigned V and J genes by comparing TCR nucleotide sequences with IMGT/GENE-DB human TR gene sequences. Using the TCRdist pipeline, a later analysis assigned CDR3 sequences along with most-parsimonious VDJ recombination scenarios. In a later analysis, every TCR beta chain was defined by the combination of its CDR3 amino acid sequence and its V-gene family, and reads without a unique V-gene family were dropped. To address suspected cross-contamination and a sequencing artifact, a later analysis removed 592 highly shared, low-generation-probability nucleotide sequences. In a later analysis, a clonal expansion index for each public chain was calculated from normalized within-repertoire ranks of inferred template counts. Generation probabilities in a later analysis came from a VDJ recombination model fitted to out-of-frame rearrangements, and those results were checked against IGoR. In a later analysis, TCR-TCR, TCR-HLA and TCR-CMV co-occurrence was scored with hypergeometric tests, and a repertoire-size bias correction was applied to TCR pairs. To estimate false discovery rates, a later analysis permuted the HLA or CMV assignments 20 times. In a later analysis, co-occurring TCRs were grouped using DBSCAN, with TCRdist sequence similarity added in when clustering inside HLA-allele-positive subsets. For co-occurrence clustering, repertoires with fewer than 30,000 or more than 120,000 public chains were excluded, along with roughly 5 repertoires with anomalous nucleotide sharing. The immuneACCESS repertoire file appears here via TCRdb, limited to in-frame rearrangements. These files lack a portion of the clones; in checked studies, under half of the deficit traces to unresolved V genes, and the cause of the others is not known. That table gives V, J and clone size, and the DNA gave D and trimming. The sample table lists some 200,000 clones, 82% of them with a count of one. The ten largest clones represent 0.58% of the sample.

Study-wide conclusions, independent of this receptor: When HLA alleles, especially DR and DQ, strongly co-occurred, TCR associations were difficult to assign to individual alleles. Three of the identified cytomegalovirus-associated TCR beta chains were confirmed in vitro to be specific for cytomegalovirus antigens. Across donors, most TCR sequences were observed very rarely, whereas some public TCRs were present in many individuals. In a later analysis, the rate of TCR association differed among HLA loci, with DRB1 alleles having the most associated TCRs and HLA-C alleles having the fewest. A cluster of highly shared sequence variants was judged likely to represent a technical artifact of the sequencing pipeline. Because HLA typing was missing for some donors at each locus, association tests included only the typed subset. In a later analysis, several top co-occurrence clusters were reported to appear linked to parvovirus B19, influenza, CMV and Epstein-Barr virus. Broadly in line with IMGT annotations, most TCR beta V segments showed up in productive rearrangements about 90% or about 30% of the time in an earlier analysis of about 500 of the donors. A further reported finding was that TCR beta sequences accurately predicted the HLA-A and HLA-B alleles for most subjects in the first cohort. The earlier analysis of approximately 540 of the donors excluded approximately 15 rarely observed V segments, including chromosome 9 orphons, because counts were too low. In a later genetic analysis, fewer N-insertions in productive TCRs were reported among donors in an Asian-associated ancestry cluster than the approximately 670-donor mean. A later genetic analysis associated a missense DCLRE1C variant with V-gene and J-gene trimming of TCR beta chains, and an independent cohort replicated the association. Some IMGT-functional V segments, including TRBV6-2 and TRBV6-3, could not be told apart with the 87-base-pair reads, so those segments were excluded. The study listed 164 TCR beta chains as associated with cytomegalovirus. Compared with equally common non-associated chains, HLA-associated TCR beta chains in a later analysis were more clonally expanded and had lower generation probabilities. For the cohort, immune exposure information was limited to CMV serostatus. This cohort had only TCR beta chains sequenced, and the lack of alpha or paired-chain data limited which features could be detected. According to a later analysis, most CMV-associated TCR beta chains appeared to be HLA-restricted, and the HLA associations seemed to be driven largely by CMV exposure. Linkage disequilibrium might explain the correlated functional status among segregating V segments, but an unknown experimental factor could not be ruled out. A later analysis associated about 17,000 TCR beta sequences with specific HLA alleles at a false discovery rate of 0.05. It was suggested by the authors that the approach could potentially be generalized to other disease states and immunological phenotypes. The presence/absence analyses assumed that sequencing depth was roughly uniform across donors, and that assumption may not be true. The classifier was reported to diagnose cytomegalovirus status with high specificity and sensitivity in both the original cohort and the validation cohort.

The germline V gene encodes CDR1 SGHRS and CDR2 YFSETQ. From V the trimming removes 0 bases and from J it removes 0 bases, while the gene matches leave 9 bases of the junction unaccounted for. The CDR3 covers 19 residues, taking in both the cysteine and the phenylalanine. Solely the CDR3 DNA is kept, with 57 bases framed from the first base. This sequence was found in a woman aged 40 to 50 in good health and CMV-seronegative. The sequencing sample was made of PBMCs. Here the chain combines TRBV5-1 and TRBJ1-2, with TRBD1 identical over 12 junction bases. The DNA sequence reads TGCGCCAGCAGCTTGGAGGTTGGGACAGGGGGCGCCCCTAACTATGGCTACACCTTC. It encodes CASSLEVGTGGAPNYGYTF.